This T cell receptor beta chain was sequenced in a study of blood T cell repertoires in COVID-19. For the study at large: Acute and convalescent COVID-19 specimens originated in the United States, Italy and Spain. In each case, the material was cDNA or gDNA derived from T cells, B-cell-depleted T cells, or PBMCs.

As processed by the authors: Reference gene primer amplification yielded estimated nucleated cell counts. Method: immunoSEQ multiplex PCR; TCRdb's copy keeps in-frame clones and lacks some. The V and J calls and clone size were taken over from that table, and D and trimming were inferred from the DNA. This sample has about 120,000 clones, with more than 85% found just once. Losses at the gene ends were 0 bases for V and 5 bases for J; bases not matched to a gene: 4. Looked up from germline, CDR1 is SGDLS and CDR2 is YYNGEE. The CDR3 sequence is 15 residues long. The sequenced sample consisted of peripheral blood. The clonotype comes from a human donor with acute or convalescent COVID-19. The donor label of this sample is uncertain. The chain recombines TRBV9 with TRBJ2-1; 8 bases are a match to TRBD2. The CDR3 spells CASSVVSGGNNEQFF. Here the CDR3 DNA reads TGTGCCAGCAGCGTAGTAAGCGGGGGTAACAATGAGCAGTTCTTC.